Given below is one T cell receptor beta chain in context. CDR1 and CDR2 (germline): KGHSH, LQKENI. The CDR3 length is 14 residues. V was trimmed by 6 bases and J by 4 bases, leaving 13 bases between them. This specimen comes from a study of blood T cell repertoires in COVID-19. Study background: COVID-19 samples from acute and convalescent phases originated in the United States, Italy and Spain.

The participants were between roughly 18 and 89 years old and came from fewer than 25 US areas. All recovered Cohort 3 donors got two negative PCRs, got clearance, or saw symptom resolution. Per the original data handling: The assay estimated nucleated cells by amplifying reference gene primers. Clones were sequenced by immunoSEQ multiplex PCR, and TCRdb holds only the in-frame ones, with some missing. The V and J calls and clone size are taken from that table; D and trimming were inferred from the DNA. The sample lists about 150,000 clones; roughly 90% were seen once. This sequence joins TRBV18 and TRBJ1-5; D uncertain. The TCR comes from a woman in her forties or fifties who had recovered from COVID-19. The sequenced material came from PBMCs or T cells enriched from blood (not recorded which). The CDR3 loop is CASSQTPGNQPQHF. The CDR3 DNA follows: TGTGCCAGCTCGCAAACTCCGGGAAATCAGCCCCAGCATTTT.